This T cell receptor beta chain stems from a study of tumor and adjacent non-tumor tissue in lung cancer. RNA was extracted from bulk tissue without any cell sorting. The normal lung tissue was taken more than 3 cm from the tumor edge. A modified ARM-PCR protocol with three rounds of nested PCR amplified TCRbeta. TCRdb independently ran MiXCR on the multiplex PCR reads; one entry per CDR3 protein. Of fewer than 100,000 distinct CDR3 sequences in the sample, about four fifths were seen once. Remarks on this clonotype: Its specificity is unknown. One end of the junction varies from germline; a read error may be responsible.

Overall study results and limits: Normal lung showed higher cumulative top 100 clone frequency than tumor. Compared with tumor, normal lung showed significantly lower TCR diversity.

The CDR3 runs 15 residues. Germline values: CDR1 DFQATT, CDR2 SNEGSKA (reference sequence). This clonotype originated in a man in his 60s with non-small cell lung cancer. This chain connects TRBV20-1 to TRBJ2-7, with 8 bases lining up with TRBD2. Material for sequencing was distant non-tumor lung tissue. The CDR3 protein is CNARRSSGSPNGQYF. For the CDR3, the DNA is TGCAATGCTAGAAGGTCCAGCGGGAGTCCGAACGGGCAGTACTTC.